This TCR beta chain was retrieved from a study of T cell repertoires in cytomegalovirus infection. Study-level information: Matching HLA type, along with CMV infection, was indicated by public TCR beta signatures. Study results and limitations: HLA-C-restricted TCR beta clonotypes specific for CMV led the ex vivo response.

J lost 6 bases, V lost 6 bases, and 7 bases had no gene match. The CDR3 consists of 13 residues. Germline CDR1 reads ENHRY; CDR2 reads SYGVKD. TCRdb reprocessed the reads with MiXCR, giving one entry per CDR3 protein. This repertoire shows about 250,000 distinct CDR3 sequences, roughly 6.5% found once; its top ten account for less than 7.5%. In its sample, this clonotype was seen many times. Its antigen is unknown. Material for sequencing was PBMCs. The clonotype was recovered from a human donor in good health (CMV status not recorded). Some clones in this sample may be carry-over from other donors' samples. V usage is TRBV10-3 and J usage is TRBJ2-7, with 8 bases that match TRBD1. CDR3: CAIRNDRGGEQYF. The CDR3 DNA sequence: TGTGCCATCAGAAACGACAGGGGAGGCGAGCAGTACTTC.